This T cell receptor (beta chain) was identified during a study of CD8+ T cells in alopecia areata. Following RNA extraction, reverse transcription yielded cDNA that acted as the sequencing template. TCRdb keeps only in-frame clones here, not all; method: immunoSEQ multiplex PCR. The profile covers hundreds of thousands of clones, with 58% appearing a single time and under 2% taken by the ten largest. Study findings and constraints: Alopecia totalis/universalis scalp especially showed more expanded CD8+ clones than normal scalp.

From germline, CDR1 is MNHEY and CDR2 SVGAGI. The CDR3 length is 15 residues. After removal of 6 bases from V and 1 base from J, the junction contained 3 bases not matched to a gene. This clone was detected only once. What it recognizes is unknown. The treatment denotes: oral pan-JAK inhibitor, 5-10 mg twice daily. The sample was CD4+ T cells sorted from blood, taken at week 24, from a patient treated with tofacitinib. This chain joins TRBV6-5 and TRBJ2-7; TRBD2 matches 13 bases. The TCR comes from a human donor with alopecia areata. Written as DNA, the CDR3 is TGTGCCAGCAGCCGACTAGCGGGGGGTTCCTACGAGCAGTACTTC. Amino acid sequence: CASSRLAGGSYEQYF.